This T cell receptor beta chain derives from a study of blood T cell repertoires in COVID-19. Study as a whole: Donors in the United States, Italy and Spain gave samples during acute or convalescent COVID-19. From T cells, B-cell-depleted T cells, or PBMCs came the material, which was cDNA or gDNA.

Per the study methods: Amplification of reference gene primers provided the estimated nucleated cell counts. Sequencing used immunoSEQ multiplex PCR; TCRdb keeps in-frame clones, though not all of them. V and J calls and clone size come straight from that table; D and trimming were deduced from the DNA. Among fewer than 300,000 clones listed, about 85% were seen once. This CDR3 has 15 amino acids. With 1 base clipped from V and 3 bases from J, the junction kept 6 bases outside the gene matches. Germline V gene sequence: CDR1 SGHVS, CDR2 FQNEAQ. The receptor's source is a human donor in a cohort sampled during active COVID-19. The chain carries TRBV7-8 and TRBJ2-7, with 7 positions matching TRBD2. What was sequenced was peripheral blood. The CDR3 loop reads CASSLGPGGSYEQYF. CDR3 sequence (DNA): TGTGCCAGCAGCTTAGGGCCGGGAGGAAGCTACGAGCAGTACTTC.